Listed here are 13 T cell receptor beta chains from one sample, sequenced in a study of shared clonotypes between healthy human individuals. The data were produced by immunoSEQ multiplex PCR, yet TCRdb's version contains in-frame clones alone and is incomplete. The sample holds about 1.9 million clones, just under 95% seen once. CD8 cells classed as naive were CD45RO-negative and positively selected for CCR7, excluding terminally differentiated effector memory CD45RA+ cells. The sequenced sample consisted of naive CD8+ T cells from PBMCs. The receptors here all came from a man aged 18 to 29 in good health. Some clones in this sample may be carry-over from other donors' samples.

This chain joins TRBV28 and TRBJ2-1; 7 positions match TRBD1. This CDR3 has 13 amino acids. After removal of 7 bases from V and 6 bases from J, the junction contained 6 bases not matched to a gene. Germline CDR1 and CDR2: MDHEN and SYDVKM. CDR3 loop: CASTTHRGNEQFF. The CDR3 region has the DNA TGTGCCAGCACCACCCACAGGGGCAATGAGCAGTTCTTC.

The rearrangement links TRBV18 to TRBJ1-2, with a weak D call TRBD1 (6 bases). Germline loops: CDR1 KGHSH, CDR2 LQKENI. Trimming pared 1 base from V and 7 bases from J, leaving 16 bases between. This CDR3 has 15 amino acids. CDR3 nucleotides: TGTGCCAGCTCACCACTTGGGGGGCTGTTACGTGGCTACACCTTC. Translated: CASSPLGGLLRGYTF.

The chain couples TRBV4-2 to TRBJ2-7, with 13 nucleotides matching TRBD2. V shed 5 bases and J 3 bases; nucleotides not matched to a gene: 4. Germline CDR1 is LGHNA and CDR2 is YNFKEQ. This CDR3 is 15 amino acids long. CDR3 nucleotide sequence: TGTGCCAGCAGCGCCCGGACTAGCGGGAGCTACGAGCAGTACTTC. Protein: CASSARTSGSYEQYF.

CDR3 loop: CASRQTPGIGNQPQHF. CDR3 nucleotides: TGTGCCAGCAGACAAACCCCGGGAATCGGCAATCAGCCCCAGCATTTT. V usage is TRBV2 and J usage is TRBJ1-5; D not certain. This CDR3 comprises 16 residues. V was cut by 6 bases and J by 2 bases, with 17 bases left in between. CDR1 and CDR2 (germline): SNHLY, FYNNEI. The full variable domain, its missing parts supplied by reference TRBV2 and TRBJ1-5, is EPEVTQTPSHQVTQMGQEVILRCVPISNHLYFYWYRQILGQKVEFLVSFYNNEISEKSEIFDDQFSVERPDGSNFTLKIRSTKLEDSAMYFCASRQTPGIGNQPQHFGDGTRLSIL.

The chain couples TRBV7-3 to TRBJ2-3, with 9 nucleotides matching TRBD2. J gave up 4 bases and V 3 bases, and 11 bases lay outside the gene matches. Germline assignment: CDR1 SGHTA and CDR2 FQGTGA. The CDR3 totals 17 residues. The CDR3 bases are TGTGCCAGCAGCTTGTTGCTAGGCGGGAGGGTTTCAGATACGCAGTATTTT. Amino acids: CASSLLLGGRVSDTQYF.

This clone was picked up a small number of times. The gene calls are TRBV6-6 and TRBJ1-1; TRBD1 aligns across 7 bases. Per germline, CDR1 MNHNY and CDR2 SVGAGI (reference sequence). The CDR3 loop spans 12 amino acids. With 4 bases clipped from V and 11 bases from J, the junction kept 7 bases outside the gene matches. Here the CDR3 reads CASSWEGAVAFF. The CDR3 DNA reads TGTGCCAGCAGTTGGGAGGGGGCGGTGGCTTTCTTT.

The rearrangement uses TRBV5-8 and TRBJ2-1; a possible D gene is TRBD2 (5 bases). Germline V lookup: CDR1 SGHTS, CDR2 YDEGEE. Trimming removed 4 bases at V and 0 bases at J, with 17 bases between. The CDR3 covers 17 residues. This CDR3 is CASSRDGRGYSYNEQFF. CDR3 coding DNA: TGTGCCAGCAGCCGAGACGGCCGGGGATACTCCTACAATGAGCAGTTCTTC.

V gene TRBV27 combines with J gene TRBJ2-5; tentatively, D is TRBD1 (5 bases). V lost 3 bases and J lost 5, with 13 bases in between. The CDR3 sequence is 14 residues long. Germline-derived CDR1 and CDR2 are MNHEY and SMNVEV (reference sequence). The CDR3 region is CASSLTASRETQYF. For the CDR3, the DNA is TGTGCCAGCAGTTTGACAGCCTCCCGGGAGACCCAGTACTTC.

This clone was found many times. Other DNA sequences in the same sample also yield this CDR3. The chain uses TRBV7-9 and TRBJ1-1, with D unresolved. Germline lookup yields CDR1 SEHNR and CDR2 FQNEAQ (reference sequence). Trimming took 3 bases from V and 3 from J, leaving 8 bases between them. This CDR3 comprises 13 residues. CDR3 DNA sequence: TGTGCCAGCAGCTTTAGGCAGGACACTGAAGCTTTCTTT. This codes for CASSFRQDTEAFF.

The chain employs TRBV4-3 and TRBJ2-1; unclear D gene. The CDR3 is made up of 13 amino acids. CDR1 LGHNA and CDR2 YSLEER come from the germline V gene. V was trimmed by 0 bases and J by 14 bases, leaving 14 bases between them. The CDR3 bases are TGCGCCAGCAGCCAAGATAGGGTTAGCAATGAGTTCTTC. Translated: CASSQDRVSNEFF.

This sequence joins TRBV5-1 and TRBJ1-4; 11 bases line up with TRBD1. CDR1 is SGHRS and CDR2 is YFSETQ in the germline V gene. The CDR3 is made up of 15 amino acids. V shed 0 bases and J 8 bases; nucleotides not matched to a gene: 3. The CDR3 loop reads CASSLEGTGGEKLFF. The CDR3 DNA is TGCGCCAGCAGCTTGGAAGGGACAGGGGGAGAAAAACTGTTTTTT.

This chain uses TRBV6-1 with TRBJ2-7, with D tentatively TRBD1 (6 bases). CDR1 is MNHNS and CDR2 is SASEGT in the germline V gene. The ends were cut back, 6 bases at V and 3 bases at J, with 15 bases in the middle. CDR3 size: 14 residues. DNA for the CDR3: TGTGCCAGCAGCCCTCGGACAGCGTACTACGAGCAGTACTTC. Translating it yields CASSPRTAYYEQYF.

This clone was recorded a few times. Other DNA sequences in the same sample also yield this CDR3. The J gene is TRBJ1-1, the V gene TRBV7-9, with 9 bases lining up with TRBD1. Germline lookup yields CDR1 SEHNR and CDR2 FQNEAQ (reference sequence). V dropped 5 bases and J dropped 5; count of bases not matched to a gene: 6. The CDR3 length is 14 residues. This CDR3 is CASSTTGGGTEAFF. The CDR3 nucleotides read TGTGCCAGCAGCACGACAGGGGGTGGTACTGAAGCTTTCTTT. Complete variable domain (other parts from reference TRBV7-9 and TRBJ1-1): DTGVSQNPRHKITKRGQNVTFRCDPISEHNRLYWYRQTLGQGPEFLTYFQNEAQLEKSRLLSDRFSAERPKGSFSTLEIQRTEQGDSAMYLCASSTTGGGTEAFFGQGTRLTVV.